Listed below are T cell receptor beta chains from one sample, sequenced in a study of cytomegalovirus exposure and HLA in healthy donors. Using immunoSEQ multiplex PCR, the repertoire was profiled, and TCRdb retains in-frame clones only, with some absent. The sample has roughly 110,000 clones; approximately 79% are singletons. Material for sequencing was PBMCs. The receptor set was obtained from a man aged 18 to 30 in good health and CMV-seronegative. Each CDR3 is given with its conserved first and last residue.

J gene,CDR3 length,V gene,CDR3 protein
TRBJ1-2,13,TRBV6-1,CASSLWGESGYTF
TRBJ2-3,16,TRBV4-3,CASSQVAGASTDTQYF
TRBJ2-3,15,TRBV2,CASSDGRGTTDTQYF
TRBJ1-5,15,TRBV7-2,CASSSGAGGGLPQHF
TRBJ2-3,13,TRBV6-5,CASSRDITDTQYF
TRBJ2-7,14,TRBV2,CASSRDRGLGEQYF
TRBJ2-3,14,TRBV5-4,CASSTGYGTDTQYF
TRBJ1-5,15,TRBV27,CASSFSDSRREPQHF
TRBJ1-1,14,TRBV10-3,CAISDKPAGSEAFF
TRBJ1-1,12,TRBV7-9,CASKGSDTEAFF
TRBJ1-2,15,TRBV28,CASRRNMRARRGYTF
TRBJ2-7,15,TRBV7-2,CASSSDGDNSYEQYF
.,14,TRBV7-2,CASSSGGSSYEQYF
TRBJ2-1,12,TRBV2,CATQMGGNEQFF
TRBJ2-6,18,TRBV9,CASSVGLAGGRGANVLTF
TRBJ1-1,11,TRBV28,CASDRPPNAFF
TRBJ1-1,15,TRBV19,CASRDRGGMNTEAFF
TRBJ1-2,14,TRBV2,CASSGESTGDGYTF
TRBJ2-2,16,TRBV7-8,CASSSTGILNTGELFF
TRBJ1-1,14,TRBV6-5,CASSYRGRASEAFF
TRBJ2-2,16,TRBV6-1,CASSEIRGAGTGELFF
TRBJ2-1,15,TRBV6-1,CASRGGAGRYNEQFF
TRBJ1-6,15,TRBV7-9,CASSLDGGMNSPLHF
TRBJ2-7,16,TRBV6-1,CASSETGNVLTYEQYF
TRBJ2-5,14,TRBV7-2,CASSPNGGRETQYF
TRBJ2-7,12,TRBV6-5,CASSPQGYEQYF
TRBJ1-2,13,TRBV5-1,CASSLTLIRGYTF
TRBJ2-3,13,TRBV7-2,CASSPNRADTQYF
TRBJ2-1,16,TRBV9,CASNEGALSSYNEQFF
TRBJ1-2,14,TRBV29-1,CSVGPLQGYYGYPF
TRBJ2-3,14,TRBV6-8,CANKSGGLTDTQYF
TRBJ2-7,15,TRBV5-1,CASSLVGTGGYEQYF
TRBJ2-7,14,TRBV10-3,CAIRNSGTAYEQYF
TRBJ2-1,15,TRBV7-9,CASSLGTRSDNEQFF
TRBJ2-3,15,TRBV19,CASRFRHSDTDTQYF
.,13,TRBV5-1,CASSLTGSYEQYF
TRBJ2-1,13,TRBV19,CASSEAGYNEQFF
TRBJ1-1,13,TRBV2,CASRETGRTEAFF
TRBJ2-7,12,TRBV6-1,CASIEQGYEQYF
TRBJ2-3,16,TRBV6-5,CASSFSGTSSTDTQYF
TRBJ1-2,15,TRBV6-5,CASSYATGINYGYTF